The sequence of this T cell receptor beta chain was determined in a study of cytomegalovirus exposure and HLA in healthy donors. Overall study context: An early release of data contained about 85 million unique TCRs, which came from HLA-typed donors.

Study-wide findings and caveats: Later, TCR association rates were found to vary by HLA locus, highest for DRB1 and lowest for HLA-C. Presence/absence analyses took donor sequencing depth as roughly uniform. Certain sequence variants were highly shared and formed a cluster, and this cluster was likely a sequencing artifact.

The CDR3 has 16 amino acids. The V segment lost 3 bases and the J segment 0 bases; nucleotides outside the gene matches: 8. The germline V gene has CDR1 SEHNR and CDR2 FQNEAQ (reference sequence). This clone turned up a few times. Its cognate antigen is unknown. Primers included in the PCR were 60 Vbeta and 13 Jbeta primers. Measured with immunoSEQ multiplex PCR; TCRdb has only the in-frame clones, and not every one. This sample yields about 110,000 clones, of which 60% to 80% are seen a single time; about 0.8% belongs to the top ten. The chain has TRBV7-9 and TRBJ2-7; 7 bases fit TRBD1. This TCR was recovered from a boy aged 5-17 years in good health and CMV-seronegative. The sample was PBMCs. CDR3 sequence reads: CASSFAPGQNSYEQYF. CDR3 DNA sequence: TGTGCCAGCAGCTTTGCTCCGGGACAGAACTCCTACGAGCAGTACTTC.